What follows describes a single T cell receptor (beta chain). Its antigen is unknown. The sample is drawn from a study of cytomegalovirus exposure and HLA in healthy donors. PCR involved 60 Vbeta and 13 Jbeta primers. Sequencing used immunoSEQ multiplex PCR; TCRdb keeps in-frame clones, though not all of them. Altogether about 150,000 clones are present, around 78% being singletons, with the ten largest covering 1.5% to 1.7%. Findings and caveats of the study: The productive fraction for most TCR beta V segments was about 87% or about 30% in an earlier analysis. A later analysis linked a missense DCLRE1C variant to TCR beta V- and J-gene trimming.

The clonotype was recovered from a middle-aged man in good health and CMV-seronegative. Material for sequencing was PBMCs.

The CDR3 sequence is CSVETGFGEKLFF. In nucleotides, the CDR3 is TGCAGCGTTGAAACAGGCTTCGGTGAAAAACTGTTTTTT. J is TRBJ1-4 and V is TRBV29-1; D perhaps matches TRBD1 (5 bases). V dropped 2 bases and J dropped 7 bases, with 11 bases sitting between them. The germline CDR1 and CDR2 sequences are SQVTM and ANQGSEA. CDR3 length: 13 amino acids.